The following is a T cell receptor (beta chain) sequence with its context. Its antigen is as yet unknown. This CDR3 region has 15 residues. The germline V gene has CDR1 SGHTS and CDR2 YDEGEE. The ends lost 5 bases at V and 2 bases at J; junction bases unmatched: 5. This sample is part of a study of T cell responses to AZD1222 COVID-19 vaccine. Study observations and caveats: Spike-specific TCR repertoires showed rising breadth and depth after two AZD1222 doses. Donors in the cohort were predominantly white British and more often female, and clonal diversity was possibly underestimated. Unmutated variant regions are reportedly targeted by nearly half of spike-specific TCRs.

Measured with immunoSEQ multiplex PCR; TCRdb has only the in-frame clones, and not every one. The sample contains about 140,000 clones, about 92% of which appear only once. Investigators merged groups given second doses at roughly 4 or roughly 12 weeks. Source: peripheral blood, taken 28 days after the second AZD1222 dose. The receptor was derived from an adult who received the AZD1222 COVID-19 vaccine. This chain links TRBV5-8 with TRBJ1-5; 9 positions agree with TRBD1. The CDR3 DNA sequence: TGTGCCAGCAGTCGCGGGACAGGGCGCAATCAGCCCCAGCATTTT. It codes for CASSRGTGRNQPQHF.